Below, 25 T cell receptor beta chains from the same sample are listed, as sequenced in a study of blood T cell repertoires in COVID-19. The assay was immunoSEQ multiplex PCR, and TCRdb's table has in-frame clones only and misses some. Of 100,000 to 120,000 clones listed, under 75% were seen once; the top ten hold around 7.3%. The sequencing sample was made of peripheral blood. All receptors derive from a woman in her fifties or sixties with acute or convalescent COVID-19.

The chain uses TRBV19 and TRBJ2-2; D remains unclear. CDR1 LNHDA and CDR2 SQIVND come from the germline V gene (reference sequence). CDR3 length: 13 amino acids. The ends were cut back, 3 bases at V and 3 bases at J, with 5 bases in the middle. The CDR3 reads CASSIEDTGELFF. CDR3 nucleotides: TGTGCCAGTAGTATTGAGGACACCGGGGAGCTGTTTTTT.

The chain links TRBV7-2 to TRBJ1-3; perhaps TRBD1 as D (6 bases). V gave up 6 bases and J gave up 4 bases, with 16 bases separating them. The germline gives CDR1 SGHTA, CDR2 FQGNSA. The CDR3 totals 15 residues. This chain's CDR3 is CASSNSGVSGNTIYF. DNA for the CDR3: TGTGCCAGCAGTAACTCAGGGGTATCAGGAAACACCATATATTTT.

The V gene is TRBV7-3, the J gene TRBJ2-5; 8 nucleotides line up with TRBD2. This CDR3 is 16 amino acids long. Trimming took 0 bases from V and 2 from J; bases not matched to a gene: 5. CDR1 is SGHTA, CDR2 FQGTGA, per germline. The CDR3 region is CASSLTGLAGQETQYF. The DNA of the CDR3 is TGTGCCAGCAGCTTAACCGGACTAGCAGGTCAAGAGACCCAGTACTTC.

The rearrangement joins TRBV29-1 to TRBJ2-3; D is ambiguous. CDR3 length: 13 amino acids. V was trimmed by 5 bases and J by 4 bases, leaving 13 bases between them. Germline-derived CDR1 and CDR2 are SQVTM and ANQGSEA. The DNA of the CDR3 is TGCAGCGTTTCCCCGACCGGAGCAGATACGCAGTATTTT. Amino acid sequence: CSVSPTGADTQYF.

The rearrangement uses TRBV5-6 and TRBJ1-5; D remains unclear. Germline V gives CDR1 SGHDT, CDR2 YYEEEE. The ends were cut back, 2 bases at V and 5 bases at J, with 8 bases in the middle. This CDR3 spans 13 amino acids. The CDR3 DNA reads as TGTGCCAGCAGCTTCCGGGTGGATCAGCCCCAGCATTTT. Amino acid sequence: CASSFRVDQPQHF.

The chain has TRBV12-3 or TRBV12-4 and TRBJ1-3; D gene ambiguous. Trimming left V 2 bases short and J 8 bases short, with 7 bases between. This CDR3 is built from 12 residues. The CDR3 sequence is CASSLHRDTIYF. The CDR3 DNA follows: TGTGCCAGCAGTTTACACAGAGACACCATATATTTT.

This clone was seen many times. The chain couples TRBV4-2 to TRBJ1-2; 7 bases line up with TRBD1. This CDR3 has 14 residues. Trimming cost V 4 bases and J 2 bases; bases outside gene matches: 4. CDR1 and CDR2 from the germline V gene are LGHNA and YNFKEQ. CDR3 residues: CASSPNRGNYGYTF. The DNA of the CDR3 is TGTGCCAGCAGCCCAAACAGGGGAAACTATGGCTACACCTTC.

V is TRBV11-2 and J is TRBJ1-4; D is unclear. The CDR3 length is 15 residues. V lost 1 base and J lost 5, with 11 bases in between. Germline CDR1 reads SGHAT; CDR2 reads FQNNGV. The CDR3 DNA follows: TGTGCCAGCAGCTTAGGGCGCAGGCAGAATGAAAAACTGTTTTTT. Translated, it gives CASSLGRRQNEKLFF.

This rearrangement joins TRBV29-1 to TRBJ2-7; 10 bases are shared with TRBD1. The CDR3 runs to 14 residues. Germline V CDR1 and CDR2: SQVTM, ANQGSEA. J was trimmed by 6 bases and V by 3 bases; bases with no gene match: 8. CDR3: CSVDYGTGASEQYF. The CDR3 coding sequence is TGCAGCGTTGACTATGGGACAGGGGCATCCGAGCAGTACTTC.

This clone was seen only a few times. The rearrangement uses TRBV6-5 and TRBJ1-6, with D perhaps matching TRBD1 (6 bases). Germline CDR1 reads MNHEY; CDR2 reads SVGAGI. The CDR3 is 15 residues long. Between the trimmed V and J ends, which lost 7 bases and 2 bases, there was a span of 12 bases. The CDR3 sequence: CASTRGGTYNSPLHF. CDR3 DNA sequence: TGTGCCAGCACTCGGGGGGGCACCTATAATTCACCCCTCCACTTT.

The CDR3 loop reads CASSLSAQGASTEAFF. The CDR3 bases are TGTGCCAGCTCACTGAGCGCACAGGGGGCAAGCACTGAAGCTTTCTTT. The gene calls are TRBV18 and TRBJ1-1, with 9 bases that match TRBD1. The length of the CDR3 is 16 residues. Germline CDR1 and CDR2: KGHSH and LQKENI. Unmatched junction bases numbered 10, after V lost 4 bases and J lost 4 bases.

The rearrangement uses TRBV4-3 and TRBJ2-1; D is perhaps TRBD2 (5 bases). V gave up 0 bases and J gave up 1 base, with 10 bases separating them. Germline V gives CDR1 LGHNA, CDR2 YSLEER. The CDR3 totals 16 residues. The CDR3 region is CASSQDSRGSYNEQFF. The CDR3 bases are TGCGCCAGCAGCCAAGACTCCAGAGGGTCCTACAATGAGCAGTTCTTC.

This clone has more than one count but fewer than ten. The V call is TRBV11-2, the J call TRBJ2-7; D might be TRBD1 (5 bases). Germline-derived CDR1 and CDR2 are SGHAT and FQNNGV. CDR3 length equals 14 residues. Trimming removed 5 bases from V and 6 bases from J, with 17 bases in between. The CDR3 sequence: CASSARQGLPEQYF. The CDR3 region has the DNA TGTGCCAGCAGCGCTCGGCAGGGTCTCCCCGAGCAGTACTTC.

The J gene is TRBJ2-7, the V gene TRBV6-1; a weak D match, TRBD2 (5 bases). From germline, CDR1 is MNHNS and CDR2 SASEGT. This CDR3 has 15 residues. V lost 0 bases, J lost 2 bases, and 11 bases lay in between. The CDR3 sequence: CASSEAPGSPYEQYF. As DNA, the CDR3 is TGTGCCAGCAGTGAAGCTCCGGGGTCCCCCTACGAGCAGTACTTC.

The chain links TRBV6-5 to TRBJ1-1, with 7 bases matching TRBD1. The CDR3 spans 14 residues. CDR1 is MNHEY and CDR2 is SVGAGI in the germline V gene. The V gene end was trimmed by 6 bases and the J gene end by 4 bases; junction bases not matched to a gene: 8. The CDR3, as DNA: TGTGCCAGCAGCCTAACCGACAGGGCCACTGAAGCTTTCTTT. Amino acid sequence: CASSLTDRATEAFF.

The chain joins TRBV10-2 to TRBJ2-7, with 12 nucleotides matching TRBD2. V trimming: 6 bases; J trimming: 3 bases; junction bases outside the gene matches: 6. The length of the CDR3 is 15 residues. In germline, CDR1 is WSHSY, CDR2 SAAADI. The CDR3 here is CASRGTSGQDYEQYF. CDR3 nucleotides: TGCGCCAGCAGAGGGACTAGCGGGCAAGACTACGAGCAGTACTTC.

The chain links TRBV28 to TRBJ1-1; D perhaps matches TRBD1 (5 bases). This CDR3 contains 12 residues. Trimming removed 8 bases at V and 1 base at J, with 8 bases between. The V gene's germline CDR1 is MDHEN and CDR2 SYDVKM. The CDR3 reads CASGGGNTEAFF. CDR3 in DNA: TGTGCCAGCGGGGGGGGGAACACTGAAGCTTTCTTT. The full variable domain, completed using reference TRBV28 and TRBJ1-1, is DVKVTQSSRYLVKRTGEKVFLECVQDMDHENMFWYRQDPGLGLRLIYFSYDVKMKEKGDIPEGYSVSREKKERFSLILESASTNQTSMYLCASGGGNTEAFFGQGTRLTVV.

V usage is TRBV29-1 and J usage is TRBJ2-7; 8 positions match TRBD1. The germline V gene has CDR1 SQVTM and CDR2 ANQGSEA. There are 16 residues in the CDR3. With V trimmed by 0 bases and J by 4 bases, 11 bases remained unmatched. The CDR3 sequence is CSVEDGAQGARYEQYF. The CDR3 region has the DNA TGCAGCGTTGAAGATGGTGCCCAGGGGGCCAGATACGAGCAGTACTTC.

This clone was counted a few times. This chain joins TRBV19 and TRBJ2-7, with 7 bases aligning to TRBD1. Unmatched junction bases numbered 12, after V lost 8 bases and J lost 5 bases. The CDR3 runs to 14 residues. Germline V gene lookup returns CDR1 LNHDA and CDR2 SQIVND (reference sequence). The CDR3 sequence: CASRDGDSLHEQYF. CDR3 nucleotide sequence: TGTGCCAGTCGTGATGGGGACAGCCTCCACGAGCAGTACTTC.

This chain joins TRBV24-1 and TRBJ1-2; no reliable D call. Germline V gene lookup returns CDR1 KGHDR and CDR2 SFDVKD. With 5 bases removed from V and 3 bases from J, the gap between germline ends came to 9 bases. The CDR3 has 13 amino acids. The CDR3 DNA reads TGTGCCACCAGTGTTAGCAGCTACTATGGCTACACCTTC. This translates into CATSVSSYYGYTF.

This chain links TRBV6-5 with TRBJ2-5; 7 positions agree with TRBD2. V was clipped by 5 bases and J by 4 bases; unmatched bases: 7. Germline V gene sequence: CDR1 MNHEY, CDR2 SVGAGI. This CDR3 spans 14 amino acids. Written as DNA, the CDR3 is TGTGCCAGCAGTCGACTAGGCGGGGGAGAGACCCAGTACTTC. It encodes CASSRLGGGETQYF.

This chain joins TRBV11-2 and TRBJ2-7; 8 bases are a match to TRBD1. There are 13 residues in the CDR3. Germline assignment: CDR1 SGHAT and CDR2 FQNNGV. V dropped 4 bases and J dropped 2; count of bases not matched to a gene: 1. CDR3 sequence (DNA): TGTGCCAGCAGCTCGGACAGGGCCTACGAGCAGTACTTC. It specifies CASSSDRAYEQYF.

Of note for this clone: The junction departs from germline at one end; a sequencing error may be responsible. This chain uses TRBV5-1 with TRBJ1-1, with D hard to call. The length of the CDR3 is 14 residues. Germline assignment: CDR1 SGHRS and CDR2 YFSETQ. The CDR3 DNA follows: TGCGCCAGCAGCTTGGGGCCCTTAAACAATGAAGCTTTCTTT. Translating gives CASSLGPLNNEAFF. The entire variable domain, with the rest obtained from reference TRBV5-1 and TRBJ1-1, is as follows: KAGVTQTPRYLIKTRGQQVTLSCSPISGHRSVSWYQQTPGQGLQFLFEYFSETQRNKGNFPGRFSGRQFSNSRSEMNVSTLELGDSALYLCASSLGPLNNEAFFGQGTRLTVV.

Turning to this clone: Germline and junction disagree at one end, which may indicate a read error. V and J are TRBV25-1 and TRBJ2-5; TRBD1 matches at 11 bases. In germline, CDR1 is MGHDK, CDR2 SYGVNS. The CDR3 has 18 amino acids. CDR3 DNA sequence: TGTGCCACCAGTACCCGGGACAGGGGGTTCTCAAGGCAAGAGACCCAGTACTTC. Protein: CATSTRDRGFSRQETQYF. The whole variable domain, filled in from reference TRBV25-1 and TRBJ2-5, reads EADIYQTPRYLVIGTGKKITLECSQTMGHDKMYWYQQDPGMELHLIHYSYGVNSTEKGDLSSESTVSRIRTEHFPLTLESARPSHTSQYLCATSTRDRGFSRQETQYFGPGTRLLVL.

This clone was observed a few times. The chain recombines TRBV9 with TRBJ2-2; TRBD2 agrees at 9 bases. Germline values: CDR1 SGDLS, CDR2 YYNGEE. The ends lost 7 bases at V and 7 bases at J; junction bases unmatched: 14. The CDR3 is made up of 16 amino acids. The CDR3 protein is CASDLGGGAYSGELFF. The CDR3, as DNA: TGTGCCAGCGACCTTGGCGGGGGGGCCTATAGCGGGGAGCTGTTTTTT.